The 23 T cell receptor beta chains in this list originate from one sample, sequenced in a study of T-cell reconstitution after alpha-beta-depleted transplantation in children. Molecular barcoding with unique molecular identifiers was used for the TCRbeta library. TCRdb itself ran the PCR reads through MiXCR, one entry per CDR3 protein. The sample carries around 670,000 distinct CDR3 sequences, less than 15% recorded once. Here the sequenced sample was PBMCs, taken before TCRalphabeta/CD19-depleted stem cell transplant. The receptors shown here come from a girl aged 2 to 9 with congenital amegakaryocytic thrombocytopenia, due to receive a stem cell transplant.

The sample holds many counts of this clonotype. The CDR3 is CASSLRTSGEGTDTQYF. In DNA form, the CDR3 reads TGTGCCAGCAGCTTAAGGACTAGCGGGGAGGGGACAGATACGCAGTATTTT. The J gene is TRBJ2-3, the V gene TRBV7-2; 12 bases line up with TRBD2. This CDR3 comprises 17 residues. From germline, CDR1 is SGHTA and CDR2 FQGNSA. With 2 bases clipped from V and 3 bases from J, the junction kept 6 bases outside the gene matches.

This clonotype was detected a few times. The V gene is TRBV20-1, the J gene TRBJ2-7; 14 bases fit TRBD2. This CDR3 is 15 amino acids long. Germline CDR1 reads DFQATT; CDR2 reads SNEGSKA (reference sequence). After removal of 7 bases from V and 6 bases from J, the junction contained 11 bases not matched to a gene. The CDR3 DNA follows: TGCAGTGTCGGACCGGGACTAGCGGGAGAGGGCGAGCAGTACTTC. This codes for CSVGPGLAGEGEQYF.

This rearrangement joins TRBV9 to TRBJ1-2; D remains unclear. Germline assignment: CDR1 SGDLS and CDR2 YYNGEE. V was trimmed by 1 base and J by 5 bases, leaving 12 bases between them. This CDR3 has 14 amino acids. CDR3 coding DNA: TGTGCCAGCAGCGTATCGTCCGCAGGTTATGGCTACACCTTC. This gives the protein CASSVSSAGYGYTF.

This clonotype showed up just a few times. The CDR3 reads CASSLGTSGLTGELFF. The CDR3, as DNA: TGTGCCAGCAGCCTTGGGACTAGCGGCCTCACCGGGGAGCTGTTTTTT. This chain joins TRBV7-6 and TRBJ2-2, with 11 bases aligning to TRBD2. The CDR3 extends over 16 amino acids. The V gene's germline CDR1 is SGHVS and CDR2 FNYEAQ. Losses at the gene ends were 5 bases for V and 4 bases for J; bases not matched to a gene: 6.

The CDR3 coding sequence is TGTGCCACCACCGACAGGGAGGGAACAGATACGCAGTATTTT. Translated: CATTDREGTDTQYF. This sequence joins TRBV15 and TRBJ2-3, with D tentatively TRBD1 or TRBD2 (7 bases each). CDR1 and CDR2 from the germline V gene are LNHNV and YYDKDF (reference sequence). The CDR3 contains 14 residues. The V gene lost 7 bases and the J gene lost 3 bases, with 14 bases spanning the gap.

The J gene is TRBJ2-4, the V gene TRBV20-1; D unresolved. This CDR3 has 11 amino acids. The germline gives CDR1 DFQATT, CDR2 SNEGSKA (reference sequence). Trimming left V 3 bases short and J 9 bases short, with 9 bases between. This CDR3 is CSASDWGIQYF. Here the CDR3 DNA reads TGCAGTGCTAGTGATTGGGGCATTCAGTACTTC.

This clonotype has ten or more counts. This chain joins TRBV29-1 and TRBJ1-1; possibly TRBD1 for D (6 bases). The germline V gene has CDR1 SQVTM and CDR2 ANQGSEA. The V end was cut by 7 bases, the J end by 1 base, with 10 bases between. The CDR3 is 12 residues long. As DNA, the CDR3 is TGCAGCGGGAGACAGGCGAACACTGAAGCTTTCTTT. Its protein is CSGRQANTEAFF.

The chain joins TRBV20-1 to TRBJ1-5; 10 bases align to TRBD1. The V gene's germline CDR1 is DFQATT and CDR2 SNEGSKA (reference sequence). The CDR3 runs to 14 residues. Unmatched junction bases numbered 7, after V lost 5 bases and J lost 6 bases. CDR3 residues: CSAALGTGVQPQHF. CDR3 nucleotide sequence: TGCAGTGCTGCCCTTGGGACAGGGGTTCAGCCCCAGCATTTT.

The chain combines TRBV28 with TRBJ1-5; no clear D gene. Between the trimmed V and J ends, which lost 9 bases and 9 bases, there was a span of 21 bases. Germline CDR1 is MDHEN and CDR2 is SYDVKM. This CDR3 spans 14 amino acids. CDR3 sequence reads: CARGPRLLCTPQHF. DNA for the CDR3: TGTGCCAGGGGCCCTCGGCTCCTTTGCACGCCCCAGCATTTT.

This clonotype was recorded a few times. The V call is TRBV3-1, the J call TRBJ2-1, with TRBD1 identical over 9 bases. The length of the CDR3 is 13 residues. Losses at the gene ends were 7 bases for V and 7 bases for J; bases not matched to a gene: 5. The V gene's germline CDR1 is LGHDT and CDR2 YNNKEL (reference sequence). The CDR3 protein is CASTEDRGNEQFF. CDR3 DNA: TGTGCCAGCACGGAAGACAGGGGGAATGAGCAGTTCTTC.

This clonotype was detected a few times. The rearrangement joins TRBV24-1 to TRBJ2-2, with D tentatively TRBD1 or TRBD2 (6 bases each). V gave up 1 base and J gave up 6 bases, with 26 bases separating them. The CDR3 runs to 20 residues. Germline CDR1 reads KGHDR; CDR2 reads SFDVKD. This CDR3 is CATSDFGGIGSGVRAGELFF. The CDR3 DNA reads TGTGCCACCAGTGATTTTGGCGGGATCGGTTCAGGGGTTCGTGCCGGGGAGCTGTTTTTT.

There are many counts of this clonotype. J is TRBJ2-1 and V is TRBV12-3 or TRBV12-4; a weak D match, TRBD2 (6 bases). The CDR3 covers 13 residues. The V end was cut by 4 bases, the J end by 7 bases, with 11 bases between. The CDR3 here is CASSSRLVNEQFF. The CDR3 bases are TGTGCCAGCAGTTCCCGACTAGTTAATGAGCAGTTCTTC.

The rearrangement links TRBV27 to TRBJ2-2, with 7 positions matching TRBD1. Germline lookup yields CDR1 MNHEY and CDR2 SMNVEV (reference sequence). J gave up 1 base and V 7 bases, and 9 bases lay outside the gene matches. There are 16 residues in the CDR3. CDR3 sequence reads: CASIATGDLNTGELFF. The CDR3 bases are TGTGCCAGCATAGCAACAGGGGATCTGAACACCGGGGAGCTGTTTTTT.

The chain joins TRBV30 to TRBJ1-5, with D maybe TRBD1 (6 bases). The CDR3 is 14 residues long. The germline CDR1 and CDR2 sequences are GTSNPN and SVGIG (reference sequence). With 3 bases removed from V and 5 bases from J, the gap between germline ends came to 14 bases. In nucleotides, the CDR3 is TGTGCCTGGAGCCCCTTCGGGGGGCATCAGCCCCAGCATTTT. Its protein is CAWSPFGGHQPQHF.

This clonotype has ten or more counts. The CDR3 is CSARSPGQGWASDGDTQYF. For the CDR3, the DNA is TGCAGTGCTAGATCCCCTGGACAGGGGTGGGCTAGTGATGGAGATACGCAGTATTTT. J is TRBJ2-3 and V is TRBV20-1, with 9 bases fitting TRBD1. Trimming removed 2 bases from V and 5 bases from J; junction bases left unmatched: 20. Germline V gene data show CDR1 as DFQATT and CDR2 as SNEGSKA (reference sequence). CDR3 length: 19 amino acids.

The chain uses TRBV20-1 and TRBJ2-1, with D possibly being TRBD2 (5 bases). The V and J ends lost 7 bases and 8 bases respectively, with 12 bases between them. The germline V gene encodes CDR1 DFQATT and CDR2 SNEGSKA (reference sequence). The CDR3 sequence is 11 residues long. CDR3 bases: TGCAGTGTCCATCGCGGGTATGAGCAGTTCTTC. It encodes CSVHRGYEQFF.

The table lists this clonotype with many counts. The CDR3 protein is CASSWDLPSPYEQYF. The CDR3 DNA reads as TGTGCCAGCAGCTGGGACTTACCTTCTCCCTACGAGCAGTACTTC. J is TRBJ2-7 and V is TRBV5-5, with a possible D match to TRBD2 (6 bases). The CDR3 length is 15 residues. Germline V gives CDR1 SGHKS, CDR2 YYEKEE (reference sequence). Between the trimmed V and J ends, which lost 3 bases and 2 bases, there was a span of 15 bases.

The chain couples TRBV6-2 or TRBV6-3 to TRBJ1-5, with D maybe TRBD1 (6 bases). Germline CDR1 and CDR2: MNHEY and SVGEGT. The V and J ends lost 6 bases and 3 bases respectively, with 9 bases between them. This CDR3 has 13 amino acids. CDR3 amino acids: CASRSGVNQPQHF. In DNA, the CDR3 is TGTGCCAGCAGGTCAGGGGTCAATCAGCCCCAGCATTTT.

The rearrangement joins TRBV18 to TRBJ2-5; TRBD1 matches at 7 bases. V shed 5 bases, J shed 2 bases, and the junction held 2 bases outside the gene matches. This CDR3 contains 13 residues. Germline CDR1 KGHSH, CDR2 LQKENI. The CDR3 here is CASSEGQQETQYF. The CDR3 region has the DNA TGTGCCAGCTCAGAGGGACAGCAAGAGACCCAGTACTTC.

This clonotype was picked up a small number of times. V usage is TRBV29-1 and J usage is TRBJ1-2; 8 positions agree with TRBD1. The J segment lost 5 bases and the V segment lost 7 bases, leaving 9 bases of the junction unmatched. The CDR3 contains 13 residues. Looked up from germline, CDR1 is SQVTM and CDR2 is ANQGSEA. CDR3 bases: TGCAGCGCCCTGAGACAGGGGACGTATGGCTACACCTTC. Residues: CSALRQGTYGYTF.

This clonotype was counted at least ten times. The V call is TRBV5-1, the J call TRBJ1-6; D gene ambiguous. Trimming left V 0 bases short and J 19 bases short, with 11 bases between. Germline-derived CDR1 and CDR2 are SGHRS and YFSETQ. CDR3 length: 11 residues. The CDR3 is CASSLEGPLHF. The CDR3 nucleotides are TGCGCCAGCAGCTTGGAAGGTCCTCTTCACTTT.

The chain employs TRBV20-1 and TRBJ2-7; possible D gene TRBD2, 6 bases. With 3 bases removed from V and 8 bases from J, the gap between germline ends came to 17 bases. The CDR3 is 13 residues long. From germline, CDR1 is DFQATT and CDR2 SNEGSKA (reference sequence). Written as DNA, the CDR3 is TGCAGTGCTAGGAGGACTACCCTCGGACAGCAGTACTTC. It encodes CSARRTTLGQQYF.

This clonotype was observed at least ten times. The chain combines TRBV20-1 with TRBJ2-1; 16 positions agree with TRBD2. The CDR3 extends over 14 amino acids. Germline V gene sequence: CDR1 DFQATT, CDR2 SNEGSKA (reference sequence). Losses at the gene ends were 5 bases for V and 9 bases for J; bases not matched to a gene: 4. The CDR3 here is CSADGTSGGVEQFF. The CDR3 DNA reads TGCAGTGCTGACGGGACTAGCGGGGGGGTTGAGCAGTTCTTC.